What follows are 30 T cell receptor beta chains derived from one specimen sequenced in a study of CD8+ T cells in alopecia areata. Noted treatment: oral pan-JAK inhibitor, 5-10 mg twice daily. As the sequencing template, cDNA was produced by extracting RNA and reverse transcribing it. This table comes from immunoSEQ multiplex PCR, and its TCRdb copy is limited to in-frame clones, with some not included. The data contain around 100,000 clones, around 60% of them seen just once; the ten biggest clones take up around 15%. Sequenced here: CD8+ T cells sorted from blood, sampled between weeks 55 and 65, from a patient treated with tofacitinib. The origin of the receptors is a human donor with alopecia areata.

The chain recombines TRBV29-1 with TRBJ1-1; D is unclear. In germline, CDR1 is SQVTM, CDR2 ANQGSEA. V shed 3 bases and J shed 2 bases, with 7 bases lying between them. CDR3 length: 12 amino acids. CDR3 sequence reads: CSVEADNTEAFF. Written as DNA, the CDR3 is TGCAGCGTTGAGGCGGACAACACTGAAGCTTTCTTT. Based on the CDR3 plus reference TRBV29-1 and TRBJ1-1, the full variable domain is SAVISQKPSRDICQRGTSLTIQCQVDSQVTMMFWYRQQPGQSLTLIATANQGSEATYESGFVIDKFPISRPNLTFSTLTVSNMSPEDSSIYLCSVEADNTEAFFGQGTRLTVV.

This chain connects TRBV4-1 to TRBJ2-7; the match to TRBD1 covers 8 bases. CDR3 length equals 14 residues. Germline assignment: CDR1 MGHRA and CDR2 YSYEKL. The J segment lost 1 base and the V segment lost 4 bases, leaving 3 bases of the junction unmatched. The CDR3 is CASSPRTGSYEQYF. The CDR3 nucleotides are TGCGCCAGCAGCCCGCGGACAGGGTCCTACGAGCAGTACTTC.

The rearrangement links TRBV7-9 to TRBJ2-4; D may be TRBD1 (6 bases). In germline, CDR1 is SEHNR, CDR2 FQNEAQ (reference sequence). The CDR3 covers 16 residues. Trimming removed 5 bases at V and 0 bases at J, with 14 bases between. DNA for the CDR3: TGTGCCAGCAGCCCCCGGACAGACTTAGCCAAAAACATTCAGTACTTC. It translates to CASSPRTDLAKNIQYF.

V gene TRBV7-9 combines with J gene TRBJ2-7, with 9 bases lining up with TRBD1. Per the germline V gene, CDR1 is SEHNR and CDR2 is FQNEAQ (reference sequence). The J segment lost 5 bases and the V segment lost 5 bases, leaving 7 bases of the junction unmatched. The CDR3 consists of 14 residues. The CDR3 loop reads CASSRGQGGHEQYF. CDR3 nucleotides: TGTGCCAGCAGCCGGGGACAGGGTGGCCACGAGCAGTACTTC.

The chain carries TRBV2 and TRBJ1-1; tentatively, D is TRBD1 (5 bases). Trimming cost V 8 bases and J 1 base, with 14 bases left between them. CDR1 and CDR2 from the germline V gene are SNHLY and FYNNEI. This CDR3 has 14 amino acids. In DNA form, the CDR3 reads TGTGCCAGCCTTACAGGTTGGGGGAACACTGAAGCTTTCTTT. Translating gives CASLTGWGNTEAFF.

The chain combines TRBV2 with TRBJ1-2, with D hard to call. CDR1 SNHLY and CDR2 FYNNEI come from the germline V gene. Between the trimmed V and J ends, which lost 7 bases and 4 bases, there was a span of 16 bases. The CDR3 loop spans 14 amino acids. The CDR3 nucleotides are TGTGCCAGCACCACCGGGCAGGCCGTCTATGGCTACACCTTC. It codes for CASTTGQAVYGYTF. Based on the CDR3 plus reference TRBV2 and TRBJ1-2, the full variable domain is EPEVTQTPSHQVTQMGQEVILRCVPISNHLYFYWYRQILGQKVEFLVSFYNNEISEKSEIFDDQFSVERPDGSNFTLKIRSTKLEDSAMYFCASTTGQAVYGYTFGSGTRLTVV.

The V and J genes are TRBV28 and TRBJ2-5, with TRBD2 as a possible D gene (5 bases). With 5 bases removed from V and 2 bases from J, the gap between germline ends came to 12 bases. The CDR3 is 14 amino acids. The germline CDR1 and CDR2 sequences are MDHEN and SYDVKM. The CDR3 region is CASSGPGFQETQYF. For the CDR3, the DNA is TGTGCCAGCAGTGGGCCGGGATTTCAAGAGACCCAGTACTTC.

The chain links TRBV2 to TRBJ1-2; 8 nucleotides align to TRBD1. This CDR3 has 14 residues. Trimming cost V 7 bases and J 4 bases; bases outside gene matches: 8. The germline gives CDR1 SNHLY, CDR2 FYNNEI. The CDR3 sequence: CASNRGQVFYGYTF. For the CDR3, the DNA is TGTGCCAGCAATCGGGGACAGGTTTTCTATGGCTACACCTTC.

The chain uses TRBV27 and TRBJ2-7; 8 bases align to TRBD1. V lost 8 bases to trimming and J lost 4 bases; unmatched junction nucleotides: 10. This CDR3 is built from 14 residues. From germline, CDR1 is MNHEY and CDR2 SMNVEV (reference sequence). In DNA form, the CDR3 reads TGTGCCAGCGGCGTCGGGACAGGTTTTTACGAGCAGTACTTC. This sequence encodes CASGVGTGFYEQYF.

V is TRBV25-1 and J is TRBJ2-3; the match to TRBD2 covers 10 bases. J was trimmed by 2 bases and V by 7 bases; bases with no gene match: 6. Germline CDR1 reads MGHDK; CDR2 reads SYGVNS. The CDR3 spans 15 residues. The CDR3 is CASNRLAGDTDTQYF. DNA of the CDR3: TGTGCCAGCAACAGGCTAGCGGGGGACACAGATACGCAGTATTTT.

The V gene is TRBV2, the J gene TRBJ2-6; no clear D gene. Trimming stripped 9 bases from V and 4 bases from J, with 7 bases between. The germline V gene has CDR1 SNHLY and CDR2 FYNNEI. The CDR3 extends over 12 amino acids. As DNA, the CDR3 is TGTGCCAGAGAAACGGGGGCCAACGTCCTGACTTTC. Its protein is CARETGANVLTF.

In this sample, this clone turned up a few times. This rearrangement joins TRBV27 to TRBJ2-7; 9 nucleotides agree with TRBD1. CDR1 MNHEY and CDR2 SMNVEV come from the germline V gene (reference sequence). V shed 6 bases, J shed 4 bases, and the junction held 1 base outside the gene matches. The CDR3 contains 12 residues. In DNA, the CDR3 is TGTGCCAGCAGGGACAGGGGTTACGAGCAGTACTTC. This sequence encodes CASRDRGYEQYF.

This clone was counted a few times. The chain employs TRBV6-5 and TRBJ2-1; 11 bases line up with TRBD2. Germline CDR1 reads MNHEY; CDR2 reads SVGAGI. The CDR3 totals 15 residues. Trimming took 4 bases from V and 10 from J; bases not matched to a gene: 9. Here the CDR3 reads CASSSGTSGPVEQFF. The CDR3 nucleotides are TGTGCCAGCAGTTCCGGGACTAGCGGCCCCGTAGAGCAGTTCTTC.

This clone turned up a few times. The chain recombines TRBV2 with TRBJ1-1, with 7 bases matching TRBD1. The CDR3 has 13 amino acids. The V and J ends lost 6 bases and 4 bases, in that order; junction bases with no gene match: 5. Germline-derived CDR1 and CDR2 are SNHLY and FYNNEI. In DNA, the CDR3 is TGTGCCAGCAGAGACAGGGACAGCACTGAAGCTTTCTTT. Its protein is CASRDRDSTEAFF.

This chain links TRBV6-5 with TRBJ2-4; D uncertain. CDR1 is MNHEY and CDR2 is SVGAGI in the germline V gene. V was shortened by 0 bases and J by 1 base, with 7 bases between the two germline ends. The CDR3 has 15 amino acids. CDR3 protein: CASSYSNRAKNIQYF. The CDR3 DNA sequence: TGTGCCAGCAGTTACTCCAATAGGGCCAAAAACATTCAGTACTTC.

V usage is TRBV4-1 and J usage is TRBJ1-6; D uncertain. The V gene lost 3 bases and the J gene lost 14 bases, with 11 bases spanning the gap. The CDR3 is made up of 12 amino acids. CDR1 is MGHRA and CDR2 is YSYEKL in the germline V gene. The CDR3 sequence: CASSQGSSSLHF. CDR3 nucleotides: TGCGCCAGCAGCCAGGGATCGTCCTCCCTCCACTTT.

In its sample, this clone was seen once. V usage is TRBV5-1 and J usage is TRBJ1-6; 9 nucleotides match TRBD1. The CDR3 spans 16 residues. Germline loops: CDR1 SGHRS, CDR2 YFSETQ. The V and J ends lost 3 bases and 9 bases, in that order; junction bases with no gene match: 10. CDR3 protein: CASSSPSGTGTSPLHF. Here the CDR3 DNA reads TGCGCCAGCAGCTCTCCTTCCGGGACAGGGACTTCACCCCTCCACTTT.

This chain links TRBV11-2 with TRBJ1-1; D is unresolved. The germline gives CDR1 SGHAT, CDR2 FQNNGV. The CDR3 sequence is 13 residues long. The V end was cut by 6 bases, the J end by 5 bases, with 13 bases between. CDR3 protein: CASSRSLATEAFF. CDR3 in DNA: TGTGCCAGCAGTAGAAGTTTGGCTACTGAAGCTTTCTTT.

The J gene is TRBJ2-4, the V gene TRBV7-9, with unresolved D. This CDR3 has 13 residues. V shed 0 bases and J shed 5 bases, with 5 bases lying between them. Per germline, CDR1 SEHNR and CDR2 FQNEAQ (reference sequence). This CDR3 is CASSLAWENIQYF. The CDR3 region has the DNA TGTGCCAGCAGCTTAGCTTGGGAAAACATTCAGTACTTC.

The chain recombines TRBV7-9 with TRBJ2-2; TRBD2 is a possible D gene (6 bases). The ends were cut back, 5 bases at V and 1 base at J, with 14 bases in the middle. The CDR3 loop spans 16 amino acids. Germline CDR1 reads SEHNR; CDR2 reads FQNEAQ (reference sequence). This chain's CDR3 is CASSPGRGLNTGELFF. The CDR3 nucleotides read TGTGCCAGCAGCCCAGGACGGGGGTTGAACACCGGGGAGCTGTTTTTT.

The chain recombines TRBV29-1 with TRBJ2-7; D may be TRBD1 (6 bases). Germline V gene sequence: CDR1 SQVTM, CDR2 ANQGSEA. With 2 bases removed from V and 2 bases from J, the gap between germline ends came to 22 bases. The CDR3 has 17 amino acids. The CDR3 DNA is TGCAGCGTTGAAAGCGCCGTTGGCTCAGGGGAGCCCTACGAGCAGTACTTC. It specifies CSVESAVGSGEPYEQYF.

V gene TRBV2 combines with J gene TRBJ1-1; D is possibly TRBD1 (6 bases). The CDR3 has 11 amino acids. V dropped 6 bases and J dropped 4 bases, with 6 bases sitting between them. The germline gives CDR1 SNHLY, CDR2 FYNNEI. The CDR3 is CASRDSTEAFF. The CDR3 DNA reads TGTGCCAGCAGGGACAGCACTGAAGCTTTCTTT.

J is TRBJ2-7 and V is TRBV5-1, with 9 bases matching TRBD2. CDR3 length: 15 residues. Germline V lookup: CDR1 SGHRS, CDR2 YFSETQ. The J segment lost 4 bases and the V segment lost 0 bases, leaving 5 bases of the junction unmatched. The chain's CDR3 is CASSLDASGVYEQYF. CDR3 nucleotides: TGCGCCAGCAGCTTGGACGCTAGCGGGGTGTACGAGCAGTACTTC.

V is TRBV13 and J is TRBJ2-3; weak D call: TRBD2 (5 bases). In germline, CDR1 is PRHDT, CDR2 FYEKMQ (reference sequence). V lost 5 bases and J lost 0, with 9 bases in between. The CDR3 is made up of 14 amino acids. CDR3 amino acids: CASSQRTSTDTQYF. Here the CDR3 DNA reads TGTGCCAGCAGCCAAAGGACTAGCACAGATACGCAGTATTTT. Variable domain in full (rest from reference TRBV13 and TRBJ2-3): AAGVIQSPRHLIKEKRETATLKCYPIPRHDTVYWYQQGPGQDPQFLISFYEKMQSDKGSIPDRFSAQQFSDYHSELNMSSLELGDSALYFCASSQRTSTDTQYFGPGTRLTVL.

The chain carries TRBV11-3 and TRBJ1-6; tentatively, D is TRBD1 (5 bases). This CDR3 is 14 amino acids long. CDR1 SGHNT and CDR2 YENEEA come from the germline V gene. Trimming left V 1 base short and J 9 bases short, with 10 bases between. The CDR3 bases are TGTGCCAGCAGCTTAGCTGGGACCGGTTCACCCCTCCACTTT. Translation gives CASSLAGTGSPLHF.

The chain links TRBV6-4 to TRBJ2-3, with a tentative D call TRBD2 (6 bases). The V gene's germline CDR1 is MRHNA and CDR2 SNTAGT. This CDR3 is 14 amino acids long. Trimming removed 4 bases at V and 2 bases at J, with 10 bases between. The CDR3 nucleotides read TGTGCCAGCAGTGGTTCGGGGGACACAGATACGCAGTATTTT. Its translation: CASSGSGDTDTQYF.

The chain has TRBV5-6 and TRBJ2-1; possible D gene TRBD2, 5 bases. The germline V and J ends were trimmed by 4 bases and 10 bases, with 18 bases remaining between them. Germline V CDR1 and CDR2: SGHDT, YYEEEE. The CDR3 extends over 14 amino acids. CDR3 residues: CASSHPRTPEEQFF. CDR3 DNA: TGTGCCAGCAGCCACCCCCGGACTCCTGAGGAGCAGTTCTTC. Filled out from reference TRBV5-6 and TRBJ2-1, the complete variable domain reads DAGVTQSPTHLIKTRGQQVTLRCSPKSGHDTVSWYQQALGQGPQFIFQYYEEEERQRGNFPDRFSGHQFPNYSSELNVNALLLGDSALYLCASSHPRTPEEQFFGPGTRLTVL.

The rearrangement joins TRBV30 to TRBJ2-3, with D unclear. The V end lost 3 bases, the J end lost 6 bases, and 7 bases lay between the germline ends. The CDR3 is 11 amino acids. Germline CDR1 reads GTSNPN; CDR2 reads SVGIG (reference sequence). CDR3 sequence reads: CAWSPRDTQYF. In DNA, the CDR3 is TGTGCCTGGAGCCCCAGGGATACGCAGTATTTT.

The V gene is TRBV7-9, the J gene TRBJ1-1, with D uncertain. V gave up 1 base and J gave up 6 bases, with 12 bases separating them. This CDR3 has 14 amino acids. The V gene's germline CDR1 is SEHNR and CDR2 FQNEAQ (reference sequence). The CDR3 sequence: CASSLGVWRPEAFF. In nucleotides, the CDR3 is TGTGCCAGCAGCTTAGGTGTCTGGAGGCCTGAAGCTTTCTTT. Full variable domain (outside the CDR3, taken from reference TRBV7-9 and TRBJ1-1): DTGVSQNPRHKITKRGQNVTFRCDPISEHNRLYWYRQTLGQGPEFLTYFQNEAQLEKSRLLSDRFSAERPKGSFSTLEIQRTEQGDSAMYLCASSLGVWRPEAFFGQGTRLTVV.

The chain couples TRBV7-9 to TRBJ2-1; D perhaps matches TRBD2 (6 bases). Germline V lookup: CDR1 SEHNR, CDR2 FQNEAQ (reference sequence). This CDR3 comprises 13 residues. V was pared by 4 bases and J by 12 bases, with 16 bases between. The CDR3 region is CASSSEVMGGQFF. DNA of the CDR3: TGTGCCAGCAGCTCGGAGGTGATGGGGGGGCAGTTCTTC.